This is a list of T cell receptor beta chains from one sample in a study of T cells in Graves' hyperthyroidism and ophthalmopathy. TCRdb fed the multiplex PCR reads into MiXCR, producing one record per CDR3 protein. The sample has about 770,000 distinct CDR3 sequences; around 20% are singletons. The sequencing sample was made of blood. Receptor source: a woman aged 50 to 60 with Graves' hyperthyroidism that later progressed to Graves' ophthalmopathy. The CDR3 runs from the conserved cysteine through the conserved F or W. A D gene is named only where the DNA matches it firmly. A clone size is listed for some rows: how often the clone was seen (once, few, many), or a class if it is expanded.

TRBV6-1,many,TRBJ1-2,TRBD1,TGTGCCAGCAGTACCTACAGGGGGCAGGATGGCTACACCTTC,CASSTYRGQDGYTF
TRBV20-1,few,TRBJ1-5,.,TGCAGTGCTCCGCCAGGGGCTGGTCAGCCCCAGCATTTT,CSAPPGAGQPQHF
TRBV18,few,TRBJ1-3,.,TGTGCCAGCTTATCCGGCGGATTCTCTGGAAACACCATATATTTT,CASLSGGFSGNTIYF
TRBV5-4,.,TRBJ2-7,.,TGTGCCAGCAGCCCGGGGGGCAGGGTGACCTACGAGCAGTACTTC,CASSPGGRVTYEQYF
TRBV13,.,TRBJ2-1,TRBD2,TGTGCCAGCCGAACTAGCGGGGGGGCCCACAATGAGCAGTTCTTC,CASRTSGGAHNEQFF
TRBV19,.,TRBJ1-2,.,TGTGCCAGTCTCCAGGGCGGCTATGGCTACACCTTC,CASLQGGYGYTF
TRBV20-1,many,TRBJ1-2,.,TGCAGTGCTAGGGAAGATTCTGGCTACACCTTC,CSAREDSGYTF
TRBV7-9,few,TRBJ2-1,.,TGTGCCAGCAGCTTAGACGGGGGGCAGTGGAATCATGAGCAGTTCTTC,CASSLDGGQWNHEQFF
TRBV30,many,TRBJ2-3,.,TGTGCCTGGGCTGCGGGACCAGATACGCAGTATTTT,CAWAAGPDTQYF
TRBV20-1,many,TRBJ2-1,TRBD1,TGCAGTGCTGGCCGACAGGGGAGCTACAATGAGCAGTTCTTC,CSAGRQGSYNEQFF
TRBV29-1,.,TRBJ1-1,TRBD1,TGCAGCGCCGAGGGCACAGGGGTGAACACTGAAGCTTTCTTT,CSAEGTGVNTEAFF
TRBV4-1,.,TRBJ1-1,.,TGCGCCAGCAGCCTTTATCGGGTCTTAGGGTCCAACACTGAAGCTTTCTTT,CASSLYRVLGSNTEAFF
TRBV5-1,.,TRBJ1-1,TRBD1,TGCGCCAGCAGCTTGAACCAGCGACAGGGCGGGACTGAAGCTTTCTTT,CASSLNQRQGGTEAFF
TRBV6-1,many,TRBJ2-7,.,TGTGCCAGCAGTTTCTACTCGGGGGAGATACTCCCCTACGAGCAGTACTTC,CASSFYSGEILPYEQYF
TRBV2,.,TRBJ1-1,.,TGTGCCAGCAGTGCCAACTATAGGGACCAGAGGGGACCTGAAGCTTTCTTT,CASSANYRDQRGPEAFF
TRBV3-1,many,TRBJ1-1,.,TGTGCCAGCAGCCAAGCAGGGTTCGGAGCTTTCTTT,CASSQAGFGAFF
TRBV27,.,TRBJ2-7,TRBD1,TGTGCCAGCAGTCACCGGGACAGGAACTACGAGCAGTACTTC,CASSHRDRNYEQYF
TRBV12-3/TRBV12-4,.,TRBJ2-5,.,TGTGCCAGCTCGGGAGACTTAGAGACCCAGTACTTC,CASSGDLETQYF
TRBV2,few,TRBJ2-7,.,TGTGCCAGCAGTGAAGCGCTTACAGGGTCCTACGAGCAGTACTTC,CASSEALTGSYEQYF
TRBV5-1,.,TRBJ1-6,TRBD1,TGCGCCAGCAGCTTGGAGGGGGCTTCTAATTCACCCCTCCACTTT,CASSLEGASNSPLHF
TRBV24-1,.,TRBJ2-7,TRBD1,TGTGCCACCAGTGACCCCGGACAGGTTCCCCACGAGCAGTACTTC,CATSDPGQVPHEQYF
TRBV12-5,few,TRBJ1-3,.,TGTGCTAGTGGTTTGAATACAGGGAATGGAAACACCATATATTTT,CASGLNTGNGNTIYF
TRBV6-1,.,TRBJ2-3,TRBD1,TGTGCCAGCACCTTTCGCCGGACAGGGAAATCAGATACGCAGTATTTT,CASTFRRTGKSDTQYF
TRBV12-3/TRBV12-4,.,TRBJ1-4,.,TGTGCCAGCAGTTTTGGAAAATACGAAAAACTGTTTTTT,CASSFGKYEKLFF
TRBV19,.,TRBJ2-3,TRBD2,TGTGCCAGTAGTACGTACTGGACTAGCGGGGACCGCACAGATACGCAGTATTTT,CASSTYWTSGDRTDTQYF
TRBV2,many,TRBJ1-2,.,TGTGCCCGGAACCTTGGGGTAGATGGCTACACCTTC,CARNLGVDGYTF
TRBV5-5,.,TRBJ1-6,.,TGTGCCAGCAGCTTATTAGGGGGAGGTTCACCCCTCCACTTT,CASSLLGGGSPLHF
TRBV18,many,TRBJ1-5,TRBD1,TGTGCCAGCTCACCAGGGAGACAGGGGGCCGGCAATCAGCCCCAGCATTTT,CASSPGRQGAGNQPQHF
TRBV13,many,TRBJ1-1,TRBD1,TGTGCCAGCAGCTTAGAGGACAGGGAGGGTACTGAAGCTTTCTTT,CASSLEDREGTEAFF
TRBV6-2/TRBV6-3,.,TRBJ1-4,.,TGTGCCAGCAGCCGTGGGACGACGGAGGAAAAACTGTTTTTT,CASSRGTTEEKLFF
TRBV19,few,TRBJ2-7,TRBD1,TGTGCCAGTAGTAGCTCGCCGGGACAGGGGGCTCGGTACGAGCAGTACTTC,CASSSSPGQGARYEQYF
TRBV6-2/TRBV6-3,many,TRBJ1-6,TRBD1,TGTGCCAGCAACCCGGACCCCGGGACAGGGGGTTATAATTCACCCCTCCACTTT,CASNPDPGTGGYNSPLHF
TRBV5-5,few,TRBJ1-1,.,TGTGCCAGCAGCTTGGCCAGGGATCAGACTGAAGCTTTCTTT,CASSLARDQTEAFF